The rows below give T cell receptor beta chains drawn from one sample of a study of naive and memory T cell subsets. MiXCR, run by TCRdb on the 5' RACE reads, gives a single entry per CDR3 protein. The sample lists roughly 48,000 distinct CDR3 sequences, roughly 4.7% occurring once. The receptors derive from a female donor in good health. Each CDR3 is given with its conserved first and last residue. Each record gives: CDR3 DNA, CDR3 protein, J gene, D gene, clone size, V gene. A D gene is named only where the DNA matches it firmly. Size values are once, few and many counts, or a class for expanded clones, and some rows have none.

TGCAGCGTTTCCGGCCCTTTAGCGGACACAGATACGCAGTATTTT	CSVSGPLADTDTQYF	TRBJ2-3	.	many	TRBV29-1
TGTGCCAGCAGACAAGAATGGGGGGGGAGAGGTGAGCAGTTCTTC	CASRQEWGGRGEQFF	TRBJ2-1	TRBD2	many	TRBV6-1
TGCGCCAGCAGAATGGGGGGGAATGAAAAACTGTTTTTT	CASRMGGNEKLFF	TRBJ1-4	.	.	TRBV5-1
TGTGCCAGCTCAATAGCGGGAGTCTGGTACAATGAGCAGTTCTTC	CASSIAGVWYNEQFF	TRBJ2-1	TRBD2	few	TRBV18
TGTGCCAGCAGTCCCCGGGGGGTTTTGGGCGAGCAGTACTTC	CASSPRGVLGEQYF	TRBJ2-7	TRBD2	many	TRBV6-5
TGTGCCAGCAGTCACATACTAGCGGGAGGGCCGTACGAGCAGTACTTC	CASSHILAGGPYEQYF	TRBJ2-7	TRBD2	many	TRBV27
TGTGCCAGCAGCTCCCCGGGACAGAGCCCGAATTCACCCCTCCACTTT	CASSSPGQSPNSPLHF	TRBJ1-6	TRBD1	many	TRBV7-9
TGCGCCAGCAGCCAAGTAACTAGCGGGAGTGGAACCGGGGAGCTGTTTTTT	CASSQVTSGSGTGELFF	TRBJ2-2	TRBD2	many	TRBV4-3
TGTGCCAGCAGGCTAGCGGGAGAGGGCACCGGGGAGCTGTTTTTT	CASRLAGEGTGELFF	TRBJ2-2	TRBD2	many	TRBV28
TGTGCCAGCAGCCCAGCCCTGGAGGGTGAAGCTTTCTTT	CASSPALEGEAFF	TRBJ1-1	.	many	TRBV4-2
TGTGCCAGCAGCTTAGCCTCCGGCACTCCCGCCTACGAGCAGTACTTC	CASSLASGTPAYEQYF	TRBJ2-7	.	many	TRBV7-2
TGTGCCAGCAGCCAGACACGGACAGGCATTAATTCACCCCTCCACTTT	CASSQTRTGINSPLHF	TRBJ1-6	TRBD1	many	TRBV4-2
TGTGCCAGCAGACAGCTAGCGGGGGCCTACAATGAGCAGTTCTTC	CASRQLAGAYNEQFF	TRBJ2-1	TRBD2	many	TRBV6-2/TRBV6-3
TGTGCCAGCAGTCCGGAGAAAACCGGGGAGCTGTTTTTT	CASSPEKTGELFF	TRBJ2-2	.	.	TRBV27
TGCGCCAGCAGCCGGGGACAGGCTAATGAAAAACTGTTTTTT	CASSRGQANEKLFF	TRBJ1-4	TRBD1	many	TRBV4-1
TGTGCCAGCAGCTCGGACAGCGATACGCAGTATTTT	CASSSDSDTQYF	TRBJ2-3	.	many	TRBV13
TGTGCCAGCAGCCCCTGGGACCTCCCGGGGTCCTACGAGCAGTACTTC	CASSPWDLPGSYEQYF	TRBJ2-7	.	many	TRBV7-6
TGCAGTGCTAGTCTTCTAGCGGGAGGTTCGGGAGGGGAGCAGTTCTTC	CSASLLAGGSGGEQFF	TRBJ2-1	TRBD2	many	TRBV20-1
TGCAGCGTTGAAGATCTTGACAGGGGGCAAGAGGACGACGGCAATGAGCAGTTCTTC	CSVEDLDRGQEDDGNEQFF	TRBJ2-1	TRBD1	few	TRBV29-1
TGCAGTGCTAGCCCCCTTCTAGCGGGAGCCTCCCAAGAGACCCAGTACTTC	CSASPLLAGASQETQYF	TRBJ2-5	TRBD2	many	TRBV20-1
TGTGCCAGCAGTAGGGCGGGGCGCGCCTCTGGGGCCAACGTCCTGACTTTC	CASSRAGRASGANVLTF	TRBJ2-6	.	many	TRBV6-5
TGCAGCGTTTACGGGGGGCGGAACAATGAGCAGTTCTTC	CSVYGGRNNEQFF	TRBJ2-1	.	few	TRBV29-1
TGTGCCAGCAGTTTCAGAGCTCCTGGGGAGCTGTTTTTT	CASSFRAPGELFF	TRBJ2-2	.	many	TRBV27
TGTGCCAGTAGTACAAGGGGGGGCGTCACCGGGGAGCTGTTTTTT	CASSTRGGVTGELFF	TRBJ2-2	.	.	TRBV19
TGCAGTGCTCCCGGACGGGACCAAGAGACCCAGTACTTC	CSAPGRDQETQYF	TRBJ2-5	.	many	TRBV20-1
TGCAGCGTTGACAGCAGGGGCCGAAGACTGAGCACAGATACGCAGTATTTT	CSVDSRGRRLSTDTQYF	TRBJ2-3	.	many	TRBV29-1
TGCAGTGCTAGAAAAGAACAGGGAAATTCACCCCTCCACTTT	CSARKEQGNSPLHF	TRBJ1-6	.	many	TRBV20-1
TGTGCCATCAGTGAGTCGGGCGGTGACTACGAGCAGTACTTC	CAISESGGDYEQYF	TRBJ2-7	.	many	TRBV10-3
TGTGCCAGCAGCCAAGGACAGGGGTACACTGAAGCTTTCTTT	CASSQGQGYTEAFF	TRBJ1-1	TRBD1	many	TRBV6-5
TGTGCCAGCAGTTACACGGGGACAGGGGGTGGGGAGCAGTTCTTC	CASSYTGTGGGEQFF	TRBJ2-1	TRBD1	.	TRBV6-5
TGTGCCAGCAGTTTATTGACAGGTAACTACGAGCAGTACTTC	CASSLLTGNYEQYF	TRBJ2-7	.	many	TRBV28
TGTGCCAGCAGCCGGAGCGGGACCCACTACGAGCAGTACTTC	CASSRSGTHYEQYF	TRBJ2-7	TRBD2	many	TRBV6-2/TRBV6-3
TGCAGCGTTGGATTGGGGGCTGGCGAGCAGTACTTC	CSVGLGAGEQYF	TRBJ2-7	.	many	TRBV29-1
TGTGCCAGCAGCCCCACGGGTCAAACAGGGGGAAGCTCCTATAATTCACCCCTCCACTTT	CASSPTGQTGGSSYNSPLHF	TRBJ1-6	TRBD1	many	TRBV5-4
TGTGCCAGCAGTTACTTAGGGACCAGATCCTACGAGCAGTACTTC	CASSYLGTRSYEQYF	TRBJ2-7	.	many	TRBV6-6
TGTGCCAGCAGTTTAACGGGACAGAGGACCGGGGAGCTGTTTTTT	CASSLTGQRTGELFF	TRBJ2-2	TRBD1	.	TRBV12-3/TRBV12-4
TGCAGTGCTAGAGATCTGAACCGCCCGCACTACGAGCAGTACTTC	CSARDLNRPHYEQYF	TRBJ2-7	.	medium-sized	TRBV20-1
TGTGCCAGCAGTTTAAGAAGAACCTACGAGCAGTACTTC	CASSLRRTYEQYF	TRBJ2-7	.	many	TRBV27
TGCAGTGCACCTCGACTAGCGCACTCCCTCTCCACAGATACGCAGTATTTT	CSAPRLAHSLSTDTQYF	TRBJ2-3	TRBD2	few	TRBV20-1
TGTGCCAGCAGTGGGGACGGGACTGAAGCTTTCTTT	CASSGDGTEAFF	TRBJ1-1	.	many	TRBV6-2/TRBV6-3
TGTGCCAGCAGTGACAGGGGGCGTCCCTACGAGCAGTACTTC	CASSDRGRPYEQYF	TRBJ2-7	TRBD1	many	TRBV25-1
TGTGCCAGCAGCTCTCCCAGTAGAATGATAGGGGCGCGAGGGTATGAGCAGTTCTTC	CASSSPSRMIGARGYEQFF	TRBJ2-1	.	.	TRBV7-8